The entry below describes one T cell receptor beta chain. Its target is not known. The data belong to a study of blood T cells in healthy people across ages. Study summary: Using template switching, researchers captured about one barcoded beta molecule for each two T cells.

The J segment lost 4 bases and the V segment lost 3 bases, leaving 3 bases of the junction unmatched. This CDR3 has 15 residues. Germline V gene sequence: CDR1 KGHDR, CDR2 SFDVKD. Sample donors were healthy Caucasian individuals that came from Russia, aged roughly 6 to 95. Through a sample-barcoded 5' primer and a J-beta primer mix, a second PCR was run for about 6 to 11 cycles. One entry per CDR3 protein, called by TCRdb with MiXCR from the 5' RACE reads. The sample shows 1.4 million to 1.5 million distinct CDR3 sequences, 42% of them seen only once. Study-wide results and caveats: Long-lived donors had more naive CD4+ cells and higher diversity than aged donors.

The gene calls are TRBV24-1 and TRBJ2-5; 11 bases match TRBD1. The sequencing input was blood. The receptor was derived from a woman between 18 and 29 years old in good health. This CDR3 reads CATSDRDRGGETQYF. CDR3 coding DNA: TGTGCCACCAGTGATAGGGACAGGGGGGGAGAGACCCAGTACTTC.